Each of the 2 T cell receptor beta chains below was sequenced from the same sample in a study of T cells after yellow fever vaccination (dated by TCRdb to the late 2010s). The receptor library was made with 5' RACE. The sequencing machine was an Illumina NovaSeq 6000. TCRdb took the public reads, trimmed them with fastp at Q25, ran MiXCR for clone calling and kept in-frame beta chains. Every distinct CDR3 protein forms one entry, paired with its most common genes and DNA. The table for this sample lists around 60,000 distinct CDR3 sequences; 5% to 6.5% of them were counted only once. The ten largest clones take up roughly 31% of the sample. The treatment or condition tag for this specimen amounts to: live attenuated yellow fever vaccine strain. Specimen: PBMCs, either bulk or a sorted T-cell subset (CD4+, CD8+, memory, or dextramer-sorted; not recorded which), collected on the day of the yellow fever booster vaccination. All receptors come from a young man who received the YFV17D yellow fever vaccine.

This clonotype was seen at least ten times. The J gene is TRBJ1-5, the V gene TRBV4-3; D is unclear. CDR1 is LGHNA, CDR2 YSLEER, per germline. Trimming cost V 0 bases and J 6 bases, with 6 bases left between them. The CDR3 runs to 13 residues. CDR3 sequence: CASSQDLAQPQHF. The CDR3 bases are TGCGCCAGCAGCCAAGATCTGGCTCAGCCCCAGCATTTT.

This clonotype appeared many times. This chain uses TRBV10-2 with TRBJ2-1; no firm D call. Trimming left V 2 bases short and J 7 bases short, with 6 bases between. Germline CDR1 WSHSY, CDR2 SAAADI. This CDR3 is 12 amino acids long. The CDR3 nucleotides are TGCGCCAGCAGTGAGGTGTGGAATGAGCAGTTCTTC. This codes for CASSEVWNEQFF.